The clone carrying this T cell receptor beta chain was seen only a few times. The antigen remains undetermined. The entry originates in a study of beta chain features in type 1 diabetes. The sequenced template was cDNA made from the entire isolated RNA. Using immunoSEQ multiplex PCR, the repertoire was profiled, and TCRdb retains in-frame clones only, with some absent. The sample contains about 190,000 clones, 6% to 9% of which appear only once. Findings of the study overall: TCRB CDR3 length was moderately but significantly reduced in all four CD4+ subsets of Type 1 diabetes patients.

Once sorted, every population was more than 95% pure. Sequences were obtained from central memory CD4+ T cells from blood. The clonotype comes from a man younger than 30 with type 1 diabetes.

CDR3 sequence: CASSSTQGGNEQYF. The CDR3 DNA sequence: TGTGCCAGCAGTTCGACACAGGGGGGCAACGAGCAGTACTTC. V usage is TRBV2 and J usage is TRBJ2-7; TRBD1 aligns across 8 bases. The V and J ends lost 5 bases and 5 bases, in that order; junction bases with no gene match: 8. This CDR3 contains 14 residues. CDR1 and CDR2 (germline): SNHLY, FYNNEI.